The rows below give T cell receptor beta chains drawn from one sample of a study of shared clonotypes between healthy human individuals. The table came from immunoSEQ multiplex PCR; TCRdb's copy has only in-frame clones and leaves some out. The data contain 470,000 or so clones, around four fifths of them singletons. Material: PBMCs. The receptors were gathered from a woman between 40 and 55 years old in good health. Some clones in this sample may be carry-over from other donors' samples. The CDR3 runs from the conserved cysteine through the conserved F or W. Clone size, where shown, is once, few, many, or a class for clones that have expanded.

abundance	v_gene	j_gene	CDR3aa
.	TRBV5-5	TRBJ2-5	CASSLTGQATQYF
.	TRBV28	TRBJ2-3	CASSLYRGFPDTQYF
.	TRBV4-2	TRBJ2-1	CASSQEPGLAYNEQFF
few	TRBV4-2	TRBJ1-2	CASSQGSGDGYTF
few	TRBV29-1	TRBJ2-2	CSVFPKGALAGELFF
.	TRBV6-5	TRBJ2-7	CATGGSALYEQYF
.	TRBV27	TRBJ1-2	CASRTEYGYGYTF
.	TRBV4-2	TRBJ2-7	CASSQGLAGGLAYEQYF
.	TRBV29-1	.	CSVVDRGRHEQYF
.	TRBV18	TRBJ1-2	CASSDGSSYGYTF
.	TRBV7-9	TRBJ2-7	CASSSRRQGPVSQNYEQYF
few	TRBV10-2	TRBJ1-3	CASSEFRPYSGNTIYF
.	TRBV19	TRBJ2-2	CASSKLAGVGGELFF
.	TRBV5-4	TRBJ2-1	CASSHLGYEQFF
few	TRBV5-1	TRBJ2-3	CASSAGPSTDTQYF
.	TRBV7-7	TRBJ2-7	CASSLGLAGVHEQYF
many	TRBV5-6	TRBJ1-2	CASSFGSGVGYGYTF
once	TRBV6-1	TRBJ2-1	CASSEYGAYNEQFF
once	TRBV5-1	TRBJ2-1	CASSLGSGGNEQFF
.	TRBV27	TRBJ2-5	CASSSTGGWETQYF
.	TRBV5-6	.	CASSWTGRGSYEQYF
.	TRBV2	TRBJ1-1	CASRETTGLRAFF
medium-sized	TRBV6-1	TRBJ2-6	CASSQLPGANVLTF
.	TRBV7-8	TRBJ2-7	CASSPMSGSSEQYF
.	TRBV7-9	TRBJ2-1	CASSLVPDSYEQFF
.	TRBV6-5	TRBJ1-1	CASTRGRGAEAFF
.	TRBV2	TRBJ1-4	CASSGQGGNEKLFF
.	TRBV5-1	TRBJ2-1	CASSRTSGRSTRQFF
few	TRBV4-2	TRBJ2-7	CASSPVAVPNEQYF
.	TRBV19	TRBJ2-2	CASKQTGLTGELFF
.	TRBV6-4	TRBJ2-3	CASSYVTSGSHTDTQYF
few	TRBV28	TRBJ2-4	CASGLVGDFSPKNIQYF
.	TRBV7-9	TRBJ2-7	CASSAGKGAEYF
.	TRBV6-4	TRBJ2-7	CANIPGTGEDEQYF
.	TRBV6-4	TRBJ1-1	CASSEGVNTEAFF
.	TRBV2	TRBJ2-2	CATFDRGPNTGELFF
.	TRBV7-9	TRBJ1-1	CASSAQGANTEAFF
.	TRBV27	TRBJ1-2	CASSRTPTNYGYTF
few	TRBV27	TRBJ2-5	CASSPRGNRGQETQYF
.	TRBV28	TRBJ2-7	CASRSHYDESEQYF
once	TRBV7-9	TRBJ1-1	CASSLMAGTEAFF
few	TRBV7-9	TRBJ1-2	CASTLAGTGGYGYTF
.	TRBV5-6	TRBJ2-1	CASTAQPAGYTYNEQFF
many	TRBV29-1	TRBJ2-7	CSVAAHGYEQYF
once	TRBV7-9	TRBJ2-3	CASTRLAGSDTQYF
.	TRBV2	TRBJ2-5	CASSGQGLRETQYF
.	TRBV28	TRBJ2-4	CASSSTGTKNIQYF
.	TRBV28	TRBJ2-7	CASSLPGSHAAYEQYF
.	TRBV2	TRBJ1-5	CASAYANNQPQHF
.	TRBV10-3	TRBJ2-1	CAISESSQAFNRAEQFF